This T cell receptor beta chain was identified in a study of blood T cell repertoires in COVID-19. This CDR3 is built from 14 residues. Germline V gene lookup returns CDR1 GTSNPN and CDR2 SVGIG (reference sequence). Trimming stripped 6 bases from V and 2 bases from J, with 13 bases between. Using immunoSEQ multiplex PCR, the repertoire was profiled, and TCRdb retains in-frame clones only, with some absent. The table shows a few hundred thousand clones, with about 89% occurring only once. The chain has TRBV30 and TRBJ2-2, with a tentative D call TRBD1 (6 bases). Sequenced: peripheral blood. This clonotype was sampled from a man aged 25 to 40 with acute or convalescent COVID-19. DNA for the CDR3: TGTGCCTGCGACAGGCGAAGTAACACCGGGGAGCTGTTTTTT. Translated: CACDRRSNTGELFF.